The T cell receptor (beta chain) under discussion was sequenced for a study of CD8+ T cells in alopecia areata (dated by TCRdb to 2017 to 2018). Notes on the research overall: Treated patients were enrolled in an open-label pilot trial of oral tofacitinib, 5 to 10 mg twice daily, for moderate-to-severe alopecia areata. Tofacitinib was given for 6 to 18 months, followed by 6 months of follow-up off drug to assess delayed response and recurrence. For the treated patients, the SALT score, which quantifies what percentage of scalp surface area is affected, served as the measure of disease severity. To study T cell clonal expansion in alopecia areata, the researchers applied high-throughput TCRbeta sequencing to both the C3H/HeJ mouse model and human patients. On the human side, TCRbeta sequencing was run on scalp tissue and on sorted CD4+ and CD8+ peripheral blood T cells from healthy controls and from alopecia areata patients with either patchy or totalis/universalis disease. Patients on tofacitinib were biopsied at baseline and after 4 and 24 weeks of treatment, and several of the patients also had a later scalp biopsy. Scalp clonality was compared among normal scalp (n=4), patchy alopecia areata scalp (n=8), and alopecia totalis/universalis scalp (n=8). RNA came from the PAXgene miRNA kit for fixed scalp, the miRNeasy kit for PBMCs, and the RNeasy kit for mouse skin. immunoSEQ multiplex PCR using 35 Vbeta forward primers and 13 Jbeta reverse primers was used to amplify TCRbeta CDR3 regions.

Overall study outcomes, separate from this receptor: Shared TCR sequences between patients were less evident than in mice, which may be partly attributable to HLA diversity in the patient population. Because the treated cohort was small and included a single nonresponder, larger studies are needed to assess links between baseline CD8+ expansion and response. During tofacitinib treatment, many expanded lesional clones stuck around in both scalp and blood, and this persistence may partly explain why relapse happens after treatment is stopped. Resident alphabeta T cells in normal human skin are also sequenced, complicating scalp TCR repertoire analysis, unlike mouse skin dominated by gammadelta T cells. With tofacitinib, both scalp clonality and the number of expanded CD8+ clones among the top 100 scalp clones went down significantly. Lesional scalp, especially in alopecia totalis/universalis, showed higher clonality and more expanded CD8+ clones than normal scalp, suggesting antigenic drive.

As encoded in the germline V gene (reference sequence), CDR1 is GTSNPN while CDR2 is SVGIG. Reading from cysteine to phenylalanine, the CDR3 counts 17 amino acids. Left in the record is the CDR3 DNA by itself, 51 bases read in frame from the first base. Between the V and J ends, shortened by 2 bases and 0 bases respectively, the junction contains 17 bases. The sample's treatment or condition label, decoded: oral pan-JAK inhibitor, 5-10 mg twice daily. Lesional scalp punch biopsies and peripheral blood were obtained from alopecia areata patients. PBMCs were separated by density centrifugation and stained for CD3, CD4 and CD8, after which CD4+ and CD8+ T cells were sorted on a FACSAria. The method was the immunoSEQ multiplex PCR assay. RNA was extracted from all samples and reverse transcribed into cDNA, which served as template for TCR sequencing. SuperScript III was used for first-strand cDNA synthesis, primed with a 2:1 mix of oligo-dT and random hexamers. A synthetic immune receptor repertoire was used to measure amplification bias, and any remaining bias was corrected computationally. For the original study's pipeline: Raw reads were preprocessed for error removal, and CDR3 was defined according to IMGT conventions as running from the conserved cysteine to phenylalanine. Clonality was computed as 1 minus the Shannon entropy, with the entropy normalized by log2 of the number of productive unique TCRs. Whether each scalp clone was CD4 or CD8 was inferred by checking scalp TCRbeta sequences against the CD4 and CD8 repertoires from sorted blood. As stored in TCRdb, this immuneACCESS dataset retains in-frame rearrangements with V and J assigned. A fraction of the clones does not appear; measured against another copy, unresolved V genes explain less than half of the discrepancy, and the remainder lacks a known reason. The DNA gave D and trimming, while V, J and clone size come from that table. For this sample there are 200,000 to 250,000 clones; 66% appear just once. The top ten clonotypes cover 0.95% to 1.5% of the sample.

With respect to this clone: Its antigen is currently not known. No base-level quality is on record; no much larger clone is a single base apart.

The sequence joins TRBV30 to TRBJ1-5; the D gene remains uncertain. The material was CD4+ T cells sorted from blood, obtained at approximately week 45, from a patient treated with tofacitinib. This TCR was sampled from a human donor with alopecia areata. The DNA sequence is given as TGTGCCTGGAGTTCGGGGAGCGGAATCCCTAGCAATCAGCCCCAGCATTTT. Its coded protein is CAWSSGSGIPSNQPQHF.